This T cell receptor (beta chain) derives from a study of CD8 T cells in Susac syndrome. RNA amounts of roughly 0.5 to 1 ug underwent reverse transcription with random hexamers. TCRdb independently ran MiXCR on the immunoSEQ multiplex PCR reads; one entry per CDR3 protein. The sample has fewer than 300,000 distinct CDR3 sequences; about 88% are singletons. The CDR3 covers 13 residues. CDR1 SGHDN and CDR2 FVKESK come from the germline V gene. V lost 0 bases and J 7 bases, leaving 10 bases between the germline ends. The multiple sclerosis control cohort comprised treatment-naive individuals presenting with stable or active relapsing-remitting disease.

The source is a human donor with multiple sclerosis. The sample was CD8+ T cells from PBMCs. The chain couples TRBV14 to TRBJ2-7; TRBD1 is a possible D gene (5 bases). The CDR3 spells CASSQDRPGEQYF. As DNA, the CDR3 is TGTGCCAGCAGCCAAGATCGCCCAGGGGAGCAGTACTTC. Full variable domain (outside the CDR3, taken from reference TRBV14 and TRBJ2-7): EAGVTQFPSHSVIEKGQTVTLRCDPISGHDNLYWYRRVMGKEIKFLLHFVKESKQDESGMPNNRFLAERTGGTYSTLKVQPAELEDSGVYFCASSQDRPGEQYFGPGTRLTVT.